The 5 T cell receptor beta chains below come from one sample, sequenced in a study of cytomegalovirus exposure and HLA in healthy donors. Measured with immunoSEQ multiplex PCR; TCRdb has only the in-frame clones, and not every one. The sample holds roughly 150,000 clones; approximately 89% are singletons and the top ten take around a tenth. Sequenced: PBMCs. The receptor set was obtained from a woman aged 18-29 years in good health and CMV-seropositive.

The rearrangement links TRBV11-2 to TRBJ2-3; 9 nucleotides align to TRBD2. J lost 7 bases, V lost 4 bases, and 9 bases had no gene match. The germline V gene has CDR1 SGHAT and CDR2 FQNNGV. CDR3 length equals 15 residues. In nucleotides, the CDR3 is TGTGCCAGCAGCTCCCCCCGCGGGAGGGTACATACGCAGTATTTT. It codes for CASSSPRGRVHTQYF.

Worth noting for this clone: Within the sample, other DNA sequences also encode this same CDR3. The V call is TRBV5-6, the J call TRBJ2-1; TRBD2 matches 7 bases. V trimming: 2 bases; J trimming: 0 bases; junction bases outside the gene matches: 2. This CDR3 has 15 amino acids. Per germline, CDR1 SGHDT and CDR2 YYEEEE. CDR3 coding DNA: TGTGCCAGCAGCTTAGGCGGGAGCTCCTACAATGAGCAGTTCTTC. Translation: CASSLGGSSYNEQFF.

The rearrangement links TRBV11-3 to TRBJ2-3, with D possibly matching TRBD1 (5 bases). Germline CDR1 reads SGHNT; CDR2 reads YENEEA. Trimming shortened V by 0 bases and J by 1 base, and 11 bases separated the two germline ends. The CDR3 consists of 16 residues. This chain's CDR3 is CASSLEGAVGTDTQYF. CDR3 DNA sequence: TGTGCCAGCAGCTTAGAAGGGGCGGTTGGCACAGATACGCAGTATTTT.

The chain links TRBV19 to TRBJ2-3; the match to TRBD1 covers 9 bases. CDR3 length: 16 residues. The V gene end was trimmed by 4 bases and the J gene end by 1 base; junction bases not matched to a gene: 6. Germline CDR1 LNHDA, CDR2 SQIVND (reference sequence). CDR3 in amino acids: CASSTIRDRGTDTQYF. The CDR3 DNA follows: TGTGCCAGTAGTACGATCCGGGACAGGGGCACAGATACGCAGTATTTT.

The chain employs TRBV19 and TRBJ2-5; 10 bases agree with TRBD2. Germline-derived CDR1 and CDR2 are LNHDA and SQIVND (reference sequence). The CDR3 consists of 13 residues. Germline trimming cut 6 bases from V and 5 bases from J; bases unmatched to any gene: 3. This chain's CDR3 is CASSMTSGETQYF. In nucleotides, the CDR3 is TGTGCCAGTAGCATGACTAGCGGGGAGACCCAGTACTTC. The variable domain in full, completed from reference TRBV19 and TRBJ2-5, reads DGGITQSPKYLFRKEGQNVTLSCEQNLNHDAMYWYRQDPGQGLRLIYYSQIVNDFQKGDIAEGYSVSREKKESFPLTVTSAQKNPTAFYLCASSMTSGETQYFGPGTRLLVL.